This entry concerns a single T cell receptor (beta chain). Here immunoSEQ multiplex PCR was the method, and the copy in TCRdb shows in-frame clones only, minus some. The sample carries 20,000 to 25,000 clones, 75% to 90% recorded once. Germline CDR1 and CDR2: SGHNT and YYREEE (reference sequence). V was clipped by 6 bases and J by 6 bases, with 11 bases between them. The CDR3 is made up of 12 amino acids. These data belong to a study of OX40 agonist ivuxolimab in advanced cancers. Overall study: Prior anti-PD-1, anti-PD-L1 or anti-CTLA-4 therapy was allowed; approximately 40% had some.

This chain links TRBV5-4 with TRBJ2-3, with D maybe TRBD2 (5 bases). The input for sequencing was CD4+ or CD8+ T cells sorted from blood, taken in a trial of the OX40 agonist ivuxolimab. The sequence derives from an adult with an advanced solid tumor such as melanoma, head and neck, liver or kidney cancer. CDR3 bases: TGTGCCAGCACCCGGGAATCGGATACGCAGTATTTT. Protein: CASTRESDTQYF. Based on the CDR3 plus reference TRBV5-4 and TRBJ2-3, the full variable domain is ETGVTQSPTHLIKTRGQQVTLRCSSQSGHNTVSWYQQALGQGPQFIFQYYREEENGRGNFPPRFSGLQFPNYSSELNVNALELDDSALYLCASTRESDTQYFGPGTRLTVL.